These T cell receptor beta chains were read from a single sample in a study of T cells expressing NK-cell markers. From its re-call of the 5' RACE reads, TCRdb lists each CDR3 protein once, without DNA. The data include 500,000 or so distinct CDR3 sequences; the top ten clones carry about 3.6%. The sequenced sample consisted of blood T cells: a sorted CD56 or NKG2C T cell subset, CD4+ or CD8+ T cells, or bulk PBMC T cells (not recorded which). Receptors originate from a man aged 18 to 35 in good health. Both conserved end residues are part of each CDR3.

j_gene,v_gene,CDR3aa
TRBJ1-5,TRBV6-5,CASRGQGGTQPQHF
TRBJ2-7,TRBV6-2/TRBV6-3,CASSYSTGTGDYEQYF
TRBJ1-1,TRBV7-3,CASSLFRTTEAFF
TRBJ1-4,TRBV19,CASSPRTAANEKLFF
TRBJ2-2,TRBV12-3/TRBV12-4,CASSISELGTGELFF
TRBJ1-2,TRBV6-5,CASSRAGGVPDGYTF
TRBJ2-1,TRBV10-3,CAISDRAGYYNEQFF
TRBJ1-1,TRBV6-2/TRBV6-3,CASSIHRQVAEAFF
TRBJ2-3,TRBV6-5,CASRTSGRAGDTQYF
TRBJ2-4,TRBV20-1,CSAMWGNIQYF
TRBJ2-5,TRBV6-1,CASAWGASGIQETQYF
TRBJ2-1,TRBV15,CATSRGGLAGAISYNEQFF
TRBJ2-4,TRBV4-1,CASRETGVDIQYF
TRBJ2-3,TRBV6-1,CASRKGLAGHTDTQYF
TRBJ2-5,TRBV20-1,CSARDGTHVGETQYF
TRBJ1-5,TRBV20-1,CSARGVSGLTNQPQHF
TRBJ2-5,TRBV5-1,CASSRRLAGGAYQETQYF
TRBJ2-1,TRBV21-1,CASRFYVWWNDRNEQFF
TRBJ2-1,TRBV5-5,CASSLQRRLYNEQFF
TRBJ1-5,TRBV11-2,CASSTGSGSQPQHF
TRBJ2-5,TRBV28,CASSPRPGTRGLEETQYF
TRBJ2-1,TRBV20-1,CSARVSGSPNEQFF
TRBJ1-5,TRBV9,CASSAEDRVLGNQPQHF
TRBJ2-3,TRBV2,CASMSFRAGTDTQYF
TRBJ2-1,TRBV6-2/TRBV6-3,CASSPNSGIYNEQFF
TRBJ1-2,TRBV20-1,CSAIQGFNYGYTF
TRBJ1-3,TRBV20-1,CSARTDRRAGNTIYF
TRBJ2-2,TRBV5-1,CASSPTYKNTGELFF
TRBJ2-1,TRBV11-2,CASSLGLWGASEQFF
TRBJ2-2,TRBV4-1,CASSQGEGAGELFF
TRBJ2-1,TRBV20-1,CSACREGVEQFF
TRBJ2-5,TRBV7-7,CASSFSPSPTETQYF
TRBJ2-7,TRBV5-1,CASSQRGRTTTEQYF
TRBJ2-6,TRBV29-1,CSVGQTANVLTF
TRBJ2-2,TRBV5-1,CASSPGLAGGTGELFF
TRBJ2-1,TRBV20-1,CSASPLEGSYNEQFF
TRBJ2-2,TRBV4-3,CASSPEDQGNTGELFF
TRBJ1-5,TRBV19,CASSIDRDTSHQPQHF
TRBJ2-1,TRBV4-1,CASSHGLTGTYNEQFF
TRBJ2-1,TRBV10-3,CAIRHESHEQFF
TRBJ2-4,TRBV20-1,CSAYRPGPKNIQYF
TRBJ2-5,TRBV28,CASSSPRGRLWETQYF
TRBJ2-5,TRBV6-5,CASSYSSWITGTQYF